This TCR beta chain was sequenced for a study of T cell responses to AZD1222 COVID-19 vaccine. Overall study findings and caveats: Sampled repertoires all dated from after the peak T cell response. CD4 TCRs associated with vaccination spanned spike, dominating at 160-218 and 743-854. Nearly half of spike-specific TCRs reportedly target variant regions that are unmutated in the B.1.351 and B.1.1.7 variants.

Notes on this clone: Its target is not known.

Profiled with immunoSEQ multiplex PCR; TCRdb holds only in-frame clones, not every one. Here the sample spans under 150,000 clones, about nine tenths being singletons. This CDR3 is built from 15 residues. Between the trimmed V and J ends, which lost 0 bases and 4 bases, there was a span of 9 bases. Germline CDR1 reads SNHLY; CDR2 reads FYNNEI. The chain employs TRBV2 and TRBJ2-2; D uncertain. This material consisted of peripheral blood, taken 28 days after the second AZD1222 dose. The sequence was collected from an adult who received the AZD1222 COVID-19 vaccine. The CDR3 region has the DNA TGTGCCAGCAGTGAAGCGCCAGCTCCCACCGGGGAGCTGTTTTTT. It is translated as CASSEAPAPTGELFF.